Listed below are T cell receptor beta chains from one sample, sequenced in a study of blood T cell repertoires in COVID-19. The data were produced by immunoSEQ multiplex PCR, yet TCRdb's version contains in-frame clones alone and is incomplete. The sample shows under 250,000 clones, about nine tenths of them seen only once. The sequencing input was peripheral blood. The source is a man between 50 and 59 years old with COVID-19, enrolled during active disease. Both conserved end residues are part of each CDR3. D genes are given only for firm matches. Rows give clone size only sometimes, using once, few, many, or a class for an expanded clone.

V	J	D	size	CDR3	DNA
TRBV5-1	TRBJ2-1	NA	NA	CASSLATGRDEQFF	TGCGCCAGCAGCTTGGCCACAGGGAGGGATGAGCAGTTCTTC
TRBV12-3/TRBV12-4	TRBJ2-3	NA	NA	CASSTTGTGLHF	TGTGCCAGCAGTACCACAGGGACGGGGTTGCATTTT
TRBV7-6	TRBJ2-5	NA	NA	CASSLVPGWGETQYF	TGTGCCAGCAGCTTAGTTCCGGGGTGGGGAGAGACCCAGTACTTC
TRBV11-2	TRBJ2-3	TRBD2	NA	CASSSLAGALRTDTQYF	TGTGCCAGCAGCTCCCTAGCGGGGGCCTTGAGGACAGATACGCAGTATTTT
TRBV18	TRBJ1-1	NA	NA	CASSPAGAETEAFF	TGTGCCAGCTCACCAGCAGGTGCCGAGACTGAAGCTTTCTTT
TRBV19	TRBJ2-3	TRBD1	NA	CASRTGGAGTDTQYF	TGTGCCAGTAGGACAGGGGGCGCGGGCACAGATACGCAGTATTTT
TRBV11-2	TRBJ1-2	NA	NA	CASNRLTGNYGYTF	TGTGCCAGCAATCGACTCACAGGGAACTATGGCTACACCTTC
TRBV3-1/TRBV3-2	TRBJ2-1	TRBD2	NA	CASSNLAVHSYNEQFF	TGTGCCAGCAGCAACCTAGCGGTGCACTCCTACAATGAGCAGTTCTTC
TRBV12-3/TRBV12-4	TRBJ1-1	NA	NA	CASRSTGNTEAFF	TGTGCCAGCAGGTCCACAGGGAACACTGAAGCTTTCTTT
TRBV5-1	TRBJ1-6	NA	NA	CASSLDPGADSPLHF	TGCGCCAGCAGCTTGGATCCAGGGGCTGATTCACCCCTCCACTTT
TRBV15	TRBJ1-6	NA	once	CATSSFLDTTNSPLHF	TGTGCCACCAGCAGCTTCTTGGACACTACCAATTCACCCCTCCACTTT
TRBV5-1	TRBJ2-1	TRBD2	NA	CASSLAGGSSYNEQFF	TGCGCCAGCAGCTTGGCCGGGGGGAGCTCCTACAATGAGCAGTTCTTC
TRBV29-1	TRBJ2-7	TRBD1	NA	CSVGWDRGSEQYF	TGCAGCGTCGGTTGGGACAGGGGGAGCGAGCAGTACTTC
TRBV9	TRBJ2-2	NA	NA	CASSPTNTGELFF	TGTGCCAGCAGCCCAACGAACACCGGGGAGCTGTTTTTT
TRBV7-2	TRBJ2-7	NA	NA	CASSLNSGNPYEQYF	TGTGCCAGCAGCTTAAACTCCGGGAACCCCTACGAGCAGTACTTC
TRBV27	TRBJ2-1	TRBD2	once	CASSLGIEGGPYNEQFF	TGTGCCAGCAGTTTGGGTATCGAGGGAGGGCCGTACAATGAGCAGTTCTTC
TRBV2	TRBJ1-1	NA	NA	CASRLDSTEAFF	TGTGCCAGCAGGTTGGACAGCACTGAAGCTTTCTTT
TRBV19	TRBJ2-5	NA	NA	CASSIRSAEAQYF	TGTGCCAGTAGTATAAGGAGCGCTGAGGCCCAGTACTTC